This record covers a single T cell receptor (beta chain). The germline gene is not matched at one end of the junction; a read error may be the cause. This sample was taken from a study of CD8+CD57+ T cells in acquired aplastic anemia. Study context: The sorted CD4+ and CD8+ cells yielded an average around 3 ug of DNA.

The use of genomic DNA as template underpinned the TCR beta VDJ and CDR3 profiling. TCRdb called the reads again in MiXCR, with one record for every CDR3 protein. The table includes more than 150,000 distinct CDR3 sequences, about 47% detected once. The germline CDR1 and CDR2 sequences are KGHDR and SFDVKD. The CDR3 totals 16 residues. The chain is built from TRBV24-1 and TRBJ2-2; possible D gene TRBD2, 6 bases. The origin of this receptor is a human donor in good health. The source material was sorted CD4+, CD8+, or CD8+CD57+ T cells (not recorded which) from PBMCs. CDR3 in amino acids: CATGLSGSVGTGGLFF. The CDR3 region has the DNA TGTGCCACCGGACTAAGCGGGTCGGTCGGGACCGGGGGGCTGTTTTTT.